The 20 T cell receptor beta chains below were found in one sample sequenced in a study of T-cell memory formation after mild COVID-19. TCRdb used MiXCR to reprocess the 5' RACE reads, holding one entry per CDR3 protein. The data show 300,000 to 350,000 distinct CDR3 sequences, roughly 21% seen once. Material: PBMCs or a T cell subset sorted from them (not recorded which). These receptors all come from a young man who had mild COVID-19 (a few samples of this study predate the infection). Cell type and time point are not known.

The CDR3 sequence is CASSPPGGHLYEQYF. CDR3 nucleotides: TGTGCCAGCAGTCCCCCAGGGGGCCACCTATACGAGCAGTACTTC. This chain links TRBV6-5 with TRBJ2-7; 8 positions match TRBD1. J lost 4 bases, V lost 5 bases, and 10 bases had no gene match. There are 15 residues in the CDR3. Germline lookup yields CDR1 MNHEY and CDR2 SVGAGI.

This chain connects TRBV5-1 to TRBJ2-2; tentatively, D is TRBD2 (6 bases). Deletions cut 2 bases from V and 1 base from J, with 27 bases between. CDR1 is SGHRS and CDR2 is YFSETQ in the germline V gene. The CDR3 has 21 residues. The CDR3 here is CASSFTGSGLGDGQNTGELFF. The CDR3 coding sequence is TGCGCCAGCAGCTTTACGGGCTCGGGACTTGGCGACGGGCAGAACACCGGGGAGCTGTTTTTT.

The chain has TRBV7-2 and TRBJ1-4, with TRBD1 identical over 7 bases. The CDR3 is 15 amino acids. In germline, CDR1 is SGHTA, CDR2 FQGNSA. The J segment lost 8 bases and the V segment lost 5 bases, leaving 11 bases of the junction unmatched. The CDR3 coding sequence is TGTGCCAGCAGCCAAGGGGGCGCCCATAAGGAAAAACTGTTTTTT. Protein sequence: CASSQGGAHKEKLFF.

A few counts support this clonotype. The rearrangement uses TRBV20-1 and TRBJ1-1; 7 positions agree with TRBD1. Germline values: CDR1 DFQATT, CDR2 SNEGSKA (reference sequence). The CDR3 runs 13 residues. Germline trimming cut 3 bases from V and 4 bases from J; bases unmatched to any gene: 5. The chain's CDR3 is CSASSAGGTEAFF. The CDR3 region has the DNA TGCAGTGCTAGCTCTGCAGGGGGCACTGAAGCTTTCTTT.

The CDR3 nucleotides read TGCGCCAGCAGCCAAGCTGCGAGACAGGGGGGTTCACCCCTCCACTTT. It yields the protein CASSQAARQGGSPLHF. The gene calls are TRBV4-3 and TRBJ1-6; 9 bases match TRBD1. Germline CDR1 LGHNA, CDR2 YSLEER. CDR3 length equals 16 residues. The V gene end was trimmed by 1 base and the J gene end by 9 bases; junction bases not matched to a gene: 7.

The chain couples TRBV20-1 to TRBJ2-3; 11 positions agree with TRBD2. This CDR3 is built from 16 residues. The J segment lost 0 bases and the V segment lost 1 base, leaving 3 bases of the junction unmatched. Germline V gene lookup returns CDR1 DFQATT and CDR2 SNEGSKA (reference sequence). DNA of the CDR3: TGCAGTGCTAGAGGGGGGACTAGCGGAAGCACAGATACGCAGTATTTT. Translated: CSARGGTSGSTDTQYF.

The chain recombines TRBV3-1 with TRBJ2-3, with D possibly matching TRBD2 (5 bases). The CDR3 is 13 amino acids. V dropped 4 bases and J dropped 6 bases, with 11 bases sitting between them. Germline CDR1 and CDR2: LGHDT and YNNKEL (reference sequence). The CDR3 protein is CASSRTGLDTQYF. In nucleotides, the CDR3 is TGTGCCAGCAGCCGTACCGGACTGGATACGCAGTATTTT.

The chain recombines TRBV12-3 or TRBV12-4 with TRBJ2-3; 9 bases match TRBD2. This CDR3 spans 14 amino acids. Germline trimming cut 5 bases from V and 14 bases from J; bases unmatched to any gene: 14. The CDR3 bases are TGTGCCAGCAGTCTCGGGACTAGCCTCCCGGCCGTGTATTTT. Amino acid sequence: CASSLGTSLPAVYF.

The rearrangement joins TRBV24-1 to TRBJ2-1; 8 bases agree with TRBD1. The CDR3 is made up of 14 amino acids. Losses at the gene ends were 7 bases for V and 11 bases for J; bases not matched to a gene: 12. CDR1 and CDR2 (germline): KGHDR, SFDVKD. The DNA for the CDR3 is TGTGCCACCAGCTCGCCGGACAGGGATGATAAGCAGTTCTTC. This codes for CATSSPDRDDKQFF.

This clonotype has a handful of counts. The chain uses TRBV7-3 and TRBJ2-1, with 9 bases lining up with TRBD2. The germline gives CDR1 SGHTA, CDR2 FQGTGA. After removal of 5 bases from V and 0 bases from J, the junction contained 2 bases not matched to a gene. The length of the CDR3 is 15 residues. CDR3 loop: CASSRSGGSYNEQFF. The CDR3 DNA reads as TGTGCCAGCAGCCGTAGCGGGGGCTCCTACAATGAGCAGTTCTTC.

This clonotype was recorded a few times. This chain joins TRBV5-6 and TRBJ2-1; no firm D call. Between the trimmed V and J ends, which lost 5 bases and 12 bases, there was a span of 18 bases. The CDR3 contains 13 residues. CDR1 is SGHDT, CDR2 YYEEEE, per germline. CDR3 nucleotides: TGTGCCAGCAGGATACTACCTAGACCTAGGCAGTTCTTC. Its translation is CASRILPRPRQFF. The full variable domain, in which reference TRBV5-6 and TRBJ2-1 provide the parts outside the CDR3, is DAGVTQSPTHLIKTRGQQVTLRCSPKSGHDTVSWYQQALGQGPQFIFQYYEEEERQRGNFPDRFSGHQFPNYSSELNVNALLLGDSALYLCASRILPRPRQFFGPGTRLTVL.

The chain joins TRBV6-2 or TRBV6-3 to TRBJ1-1; no clear D gene. CDR3 length: 12 residues. The V gene lost 5 bases and the J gene lost 7 bases, with 11 bases spanning the gap. Germline V CDR1 and CDR2: MNHEY, SVGEGT. CDR3 region: CASSLIGSEAFF. In DNA, the CDR3 is TGTGCCAGCAGTCTTATCGGGAGTGAAGCTTTCTTT.

The genes are TRBV12-3 or TRBV12-4 and TRBJ1-5; D is unclear. Trimming removed 3 bases at V and 6 bases at J, with 6 bases between. The CDR3 is 12 residues long. The CDR3 DNA is TGTGCCAGCAGTTTTTTATTTCAGCCCCAGCATTTT. It translates to CASSFLFQPQHF.

The CDR3: CASSLQIGELFF. The CDR3 coding sequence is TGTGCCAGTAGTCTTCAAATCGGGGAGCTGTTTTTT. V is TRBV19 and J is TRBJ2-2, with D hard to call. This CDR3 has 12 residues. Germline CDR1 is LNHDA and CDR2 is SQIVND (reference sequence). Trimming left V 5 bases short and J 7 bases short, with 8 bases between.

This clonotype has a count of ten or more. This sequence joins TRBV5-1 and TRBJ2-3; D not resolved. The CDR3 extends over 14 amino acids. V was cut by 0 bases and J by 0 bases, with 5 bases left in between. CDR1 and CDR2 from the germline V gene are SGHRS and YFSETQ. CDR3 bases: TGCGCCAGCAGCTTGGTTTCCAGCACAGATACGCAGTATTTT. Translated: CASSLVSSTDTQYF. The full variable domain, its missing parts supplied by reference TRBV5-1 and TRBJ2-3, is KAGVTQTPRYLIKTRGQQVTLSCSPISGHRSVSWYQQTPGQGLQFLFEYFSETQRNKGNFPGRFSGRQFSNSRSEMNVSTLELGDSALYLCASSLVSSTDTQYFGPGTRLTVL.

This clonotype was seen a handful of times. This chain uses TRBV12-3 or TRBV12-4 with TRBJ2-5, with 12 positions matching TRBD1. V shed 6 bases and J 5 bases; nucleotides not matched to a gene: 10. There are 16 residues in the CDR3. In nucleotides, the CDR3 is TGTGCCAGCAGGGTTGGGACAGGGGGCGGATGGGAGACCCAGTACTTC. It encodes CASRVGTGGGWETQYF.

This chain uses TRBV12-3 or TRBV12-4 with TRBJ1-2; D not resolved. There are 13 residues in the CDR3. V was cut by 1 base and J by 10 bases, with 13 bases left in between. CDR3 in amino acids: CASSLGEARAYTF. Here the CDR3 DNA reads TGTGCCAGCAGTTTAGGAGAGGCCAGAGCCTACACCTTC.

The table lists this clonotype with a few counts. The chain is built from TRBV5-1 and TRBJ2-3; the match to TRBD2 covers 10 bases. Germline trimming cut 5 bases from V and 0 bases from J; bases unmatched to any gene: 9. The V gene's germline CDR1 is SGHRS and CDR2 YFSETQ. The CDR3 extends over 17 amino acids. The chain's CDR3 is CASRFGLAEISTDTQYF. DNA for the CDR3: TGCGCCAGCAGATTTGGACTAGCGGAGATTAGCACAGATACGCAGTATTTT. The full variable domain, with the rest looked up from reference TRBV5-1 and TRBJ2-3, is KAGVTQTPRYLIKTRGQQVTLSCSPISGHRSVSWYQQTPGQGLQFLFEYFSETQRNKGNFPGRFSGRQFSNSRSEMNVSTLELGDSALYLCASRFGLAEISTDTQYFGPGTRLTVL.

This chain uses TRBV3-1 with TRBJ2-3; a weak D match, TRBD1 (6 bases). Trimming removed 3 bases at V and 6 bases at J, with 16 bases between. Germline V gene lookup returns CDR1 LGHDT and CDR2 YNNKEL (reference sequence). This CDR3 is built from 15 residues. DNA for the CDR3: TGTGCCAGCAGCCACCAAGGTCAGGGGTCCGATACGCAGTATTTT. This translates into CASSHQGQGSDTQYF.

The J gene is TRBJ2-1, the V gene TRBV6-1; D is possibly TRBD1 or TRBD2 (5 bases each). Germline V gene lookup returns CDR1 MNHNS and CDR2 SASEGT. This CDR3 region has 13 residues. Trimming took 7 bases from V and 7 from J, leaving 14 bases between them. The DNA for the CDR3 is TGTGCCAGCACGACGGGGACGGGAAATGAGCAGTTCTTC. Translation gives CASTTGTGNEQFF.